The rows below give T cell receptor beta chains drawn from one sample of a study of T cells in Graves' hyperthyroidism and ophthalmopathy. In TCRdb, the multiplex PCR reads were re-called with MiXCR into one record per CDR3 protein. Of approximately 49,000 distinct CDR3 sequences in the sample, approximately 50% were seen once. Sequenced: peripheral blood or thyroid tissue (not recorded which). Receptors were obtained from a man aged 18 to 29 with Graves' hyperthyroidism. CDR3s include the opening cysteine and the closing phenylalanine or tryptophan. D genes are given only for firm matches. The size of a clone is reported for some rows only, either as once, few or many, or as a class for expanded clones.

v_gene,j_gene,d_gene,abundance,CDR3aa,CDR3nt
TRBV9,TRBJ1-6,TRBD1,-,CASGARLGTGDSPLHF,TGTGCCAGCGGCGCGCGACTCGGGACAGGGGATTCACCCCTCCACTTT
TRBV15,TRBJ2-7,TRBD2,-,CATSRDGGTSAYEQYF,TGTGCCACCAGCAGAGATGGGGGAACTAGCGCCTACGAGCAGTACTTC
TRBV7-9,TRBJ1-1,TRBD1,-,CASTQGATEAFF,TGTGCCAGCACTCAGGGGGCCACTGAAGCTTTCTTT
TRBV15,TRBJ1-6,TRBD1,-,CATSRGTGGSPLHF,TGTGCCACCAGCAGAGGGACAGGGGGTTCACCCCTCCACTTT
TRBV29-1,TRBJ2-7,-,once,CSVWTGPGIYEQYF,TGCAGCGTATGGACGGGACCGGGCATCTACGAGCAGTACTTC
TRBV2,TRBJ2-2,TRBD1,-,CASRGTGGNTGELFF,TGTGCCAGCAGGGGAACAGGGGGGAACACCGGGGAGCTGTTTTTT
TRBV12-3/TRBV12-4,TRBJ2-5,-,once,CASSLTAAEETQYF,TGTGCCAGCAGCCTTACCGCGGCAGAAGAGACCCAGTACTTC
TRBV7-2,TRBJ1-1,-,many,CASKGEVVVAEAFF,TGTGCCAGCAAGGGGGAGGTCGTAGTGGCTGAAGCTTTCTTT
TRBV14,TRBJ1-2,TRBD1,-,CASSHTGGRYGYTF,TGTGCCAGTAGCCACACAGGGGGACGTTATGGCTACACCTTC
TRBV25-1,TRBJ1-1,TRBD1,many,CASTTGGPNTEAFF,TGTGCCAGCACCACAGGGGGCCCGAACACTGAAGCTTTCTTT
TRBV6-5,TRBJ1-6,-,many,CASRPRGAGSSPLHF,TGTGCCAGCAGACCCCGAGGAGCAGGGTCCTCACCCCTCCACTTT
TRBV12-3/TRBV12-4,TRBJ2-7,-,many,CASSWPGHEQYF,TGTGCCAGCAGTTGGCCTGGCCACGAGCAGTACTTC
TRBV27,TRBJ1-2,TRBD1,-,CASSLRIRDSQNYGYTF,TGTGCCAGCTCCCTCCGCATTAGGGACAGCCAAAACTATGGCTACACCTTC
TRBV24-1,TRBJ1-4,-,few,CATSDPRGGSEKLFF,TGTGCCACCAGTGACCCTCGGGGCGGGAGTGAAAAACTGTTTTTT
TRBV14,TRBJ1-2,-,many,CASSQNRNYGYTF,TGTGCCAGCAGTCAAAACAGGAACTATGGCTACACCTTC
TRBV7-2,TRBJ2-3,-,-,CASSSGRESSTDTQYF,TGTGCCAGCAGCTCAGGACGAGAGTCTAGCACAGATACGCAGTATTTT
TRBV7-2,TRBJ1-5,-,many,CASSLGRKANQPQHF,TGTGCCAGCAGCTTAGGGAGGAAGGCCAATCAGCCCCAGCATTTT
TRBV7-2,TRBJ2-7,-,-,CASSPHSGTSSYEQYF,TGTGCCAGCAGCCCCCATTCCGGTACCAGCTCCTACGAGCAGTACTTC
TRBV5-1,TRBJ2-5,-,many,CASSPRWKETQYF,TGCGCCAGCAGCCCAAGATGGAAAGAGACCCAGTACTTC
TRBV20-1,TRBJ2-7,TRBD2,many,CSAQGTSGRADINEQYF,TGCAGTGCTCAGGGGACTAGCGGGAGGGCCGATATAAACGAGCAGTACTTC
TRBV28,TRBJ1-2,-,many,CASSRGRNYGYTF,TGTGCCAGCAGCCGGGGCAGGAACTATGGCTACACCTTC
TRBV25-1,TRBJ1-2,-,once,CASSAKQVTNGYTF,TGTGCCAGCAGTGCAAAACAGGTTACCAATGGCTACACCTTC
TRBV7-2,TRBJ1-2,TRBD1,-,CASSPRSRGTGTGYTF,TGTGCCAGCAGCCCCAGGAGCAGGGGGACAGGGACTGGCTACACCTTC
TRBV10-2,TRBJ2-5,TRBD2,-,CASSLESGSGTETQYF,TGTGCCAGCAGCTTGGAGAGCGGGAGTGGTACGGAGACCCAGTACTTC
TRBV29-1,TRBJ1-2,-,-,CSVVGIRAGYTF,TGCAGCGTTGTAGGGATCAGGGCTGGCTACACCTTC
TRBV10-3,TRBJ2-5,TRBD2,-,CAIIGLAGEEAQYF,TGTGCCATCATCGGACTAGCGGGAGAAGAGGCCCAGTACTTC
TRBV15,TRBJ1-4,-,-,CATSSEGSRLEKLFF,TGTGCCACCAGCAGTGAAGGAAGCCGATTGGAAAAACTGTTTTTT
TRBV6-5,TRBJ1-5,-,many,CASSRGTVGEPQHF,TGTGCCAGCAGTCGAGGGACGGTAGGGGAGCCCCAGCATTTT
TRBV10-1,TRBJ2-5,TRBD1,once,CASSPTGIGETQYF,TGCGCCAGCAGCCCGACAGGGATAGGGGAGACCCAGTACTTC
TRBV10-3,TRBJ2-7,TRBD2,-,CTISESRRISRESYERYF,TGTACCATCAGTGAGTCGAGGAGAATATCGCGGGAGTCCTACGAGCGGTACTTC
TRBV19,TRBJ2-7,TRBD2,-,CASSARTRHEQYF,TGTGCCAGTAGTGCCAGGACTAGACACGAGCAGTACTTC
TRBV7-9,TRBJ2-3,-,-,CASSLGPDTFGDTQYF,TGTGCCAGCAGCTTGGGCCCGGACACTTTCGGAGATACGCAGTATTTT
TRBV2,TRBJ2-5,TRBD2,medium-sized,CASSPSGAEGETQYF,TGTGCCAGCAGTCCTAGCGGGGCCGAGGGAGAGACCCAGTACTTC
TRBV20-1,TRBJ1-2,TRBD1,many,CSAGQGVSYGYTF,TGCAGTGCTGGACAGGGCGTAAGCTATGGCTACACCTTC
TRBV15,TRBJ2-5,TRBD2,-,CATSRGASGPQYF,TGTGCCACCAGCAGAGGGGCTAGCGGGCCCCAGTACTTC
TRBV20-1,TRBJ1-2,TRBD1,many,CSARPMDRDGYTF,TGCAGTGCTAGGCCCATGGACAGGGACGGGTACACCTTC
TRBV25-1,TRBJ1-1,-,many,CASSVWDTEAFF,TGTGCCAGCAGTGTGTGGGACACTGAAGCTTTCTTT
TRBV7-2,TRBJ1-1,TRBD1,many,CASSTRQGNTEAFF,TGTGCCAGCAGCACTCGACAGGGGAACACTGAAGCTTTCTTT
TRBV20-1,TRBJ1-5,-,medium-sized,CSARAVYSNQPQHF,TGCAGTGCTAGGGCGGTATATAGCAATCAGCCCCAGCATTTT
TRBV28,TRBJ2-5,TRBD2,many,CASSFTSGGMRETQYF,TGTGCCAGCAGTTTTACTAGCGGGGGGATGCGAGAGACCCAGTACTTC
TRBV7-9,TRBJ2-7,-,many,CASSLAGMGEQYF,TGTGCCAGCAGCTTAGCAGGGATGGGCGAGCAGTACTTC
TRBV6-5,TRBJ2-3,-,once,CASSEEGQGADTQYF,TGTGCCAGCAGTGAAGAGGGCCAGGGTGCAGATACGCAGTATTTT
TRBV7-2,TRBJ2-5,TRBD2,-,CASRRLGGNQETQYF,TGTGCCAGCCGCCGTTTGGGGGGGAACCAAGAGACCCAGTACTTC
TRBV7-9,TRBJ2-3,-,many,CASSLPVDTQYF,TGTGCCAGCAGCTTACCGGTCGATACGCAGTATTTT
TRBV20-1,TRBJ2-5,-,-,CSASVGNEYQETQYF,TGCAGTGCTAGTGTGGGAAATGAGTACCAAGAGACCCAGTACTTC
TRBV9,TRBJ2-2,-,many,CASSVAPNGGSSNTGELFF,TGTGCCAGCAGCGTAGCCCCTAATGGTGGGTCTTCGAACACCGGGGAGCTGTTTTTT
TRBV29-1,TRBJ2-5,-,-,CSCASGQSETQYF,TGCAGTTGCGCTTCCGGACAGAGCGAGACCCAGTACTTC
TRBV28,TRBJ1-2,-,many,CASSPRSGYGYTF,TGTGCCAGCAGCCCGCGGAGCGGTTATGGCTACACCTTC
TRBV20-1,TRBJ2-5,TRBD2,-,CSARVAGGQETQYF,TGCAGTGCTAGAGTAGCGGGGGGGCAGGAGACCCAGTACTTC
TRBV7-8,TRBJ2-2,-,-,CASSATGQSTGELFF,TGTGCCAGCAGCGCGACAGGACAGTCCACCGGGGAGCTGTTTTTT
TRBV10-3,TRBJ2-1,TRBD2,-,CAISVWPGGDEQFF,TGTGCCATCAGTGTATGGCCGGGAGGGGATGAGCAGTTCTTC
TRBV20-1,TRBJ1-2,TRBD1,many,CSAGEGAAITYGYTF,TGCAGTGCCGGGGAGGGGGCGGCAATAACCTATGGCTACACCTTC